This T cell receptor (beta chain) was sequenced in a study of shared T cell receptors in the human thymus. The length of the CDR3 is 18 residues. Germline trimming cut 1 base from V and 0 bases from J; bases unmatched to any gene: 12. CDR1 is MGHRA, CDR2 YSYEKL, per germline. Produced via immunoSEQ multiplex PCR; TCRdb's table is partial and in-frame only. The sample lists some 400,000 clones; 85% to 95% were seen once. This clone came up once. The chain employs TRBV4-1 and TRBJ2-7; 7 bases are shared with TRBD1. The sample was thymocytes. This TCR derives from a human donor. For the CDR3, the DNA is TGCGCCAGCAGCCAAGTTCCACCCCGGGACAGCAGCTCCTACGAGCAGTACTTC. It is translated as CASSQVPPRDSSSYEQYF.